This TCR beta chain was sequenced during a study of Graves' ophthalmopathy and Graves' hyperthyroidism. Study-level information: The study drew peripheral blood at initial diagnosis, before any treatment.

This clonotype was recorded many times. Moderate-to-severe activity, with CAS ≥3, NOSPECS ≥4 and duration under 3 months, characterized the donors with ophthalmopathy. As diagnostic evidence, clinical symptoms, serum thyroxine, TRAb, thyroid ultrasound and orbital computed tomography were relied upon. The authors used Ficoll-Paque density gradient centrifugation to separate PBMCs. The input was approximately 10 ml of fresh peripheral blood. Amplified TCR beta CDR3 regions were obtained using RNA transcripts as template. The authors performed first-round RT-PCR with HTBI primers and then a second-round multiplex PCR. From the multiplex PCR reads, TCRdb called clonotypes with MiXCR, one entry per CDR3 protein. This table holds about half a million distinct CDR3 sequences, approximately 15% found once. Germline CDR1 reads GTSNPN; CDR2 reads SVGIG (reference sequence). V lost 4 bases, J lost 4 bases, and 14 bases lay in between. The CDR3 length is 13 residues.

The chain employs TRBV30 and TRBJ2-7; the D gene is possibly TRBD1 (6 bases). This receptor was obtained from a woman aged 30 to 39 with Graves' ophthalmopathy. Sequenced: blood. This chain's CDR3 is CAWMGTNSYEQYF. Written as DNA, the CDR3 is TGTGCCTGGATGGGGACAAATAGTTACGAGCAGTACTTC.